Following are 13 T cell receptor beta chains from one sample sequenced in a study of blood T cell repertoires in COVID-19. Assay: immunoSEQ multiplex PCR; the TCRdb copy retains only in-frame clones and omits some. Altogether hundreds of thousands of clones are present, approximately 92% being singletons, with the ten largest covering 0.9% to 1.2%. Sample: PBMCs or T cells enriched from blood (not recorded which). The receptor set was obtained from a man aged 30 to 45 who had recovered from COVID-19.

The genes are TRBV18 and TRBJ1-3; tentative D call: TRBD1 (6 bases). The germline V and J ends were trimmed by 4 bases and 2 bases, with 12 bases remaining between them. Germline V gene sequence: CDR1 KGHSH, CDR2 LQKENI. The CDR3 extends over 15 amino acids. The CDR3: CASSQRQDAGNTIYF. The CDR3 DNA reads TGTGCCAGCTCACAGAGACAGGACGCTGGAAACACCATATATTTT.

This chain's CDR3 is CASSLALGQSYGYTF. DNA for the CDR3: TGCGCCAGCAGCTTGGCACTGGGACAGTCGTATGGCTACACCTTC. The rearrangement joins TRBV5-1 to TRBJ1-2; 7 bases fit TRBD1. V shed 0 bases and J 5 bases; nucleotides not matched to a gene: 7. The germline gives CDR1 SGHRS, CDR2 YFSETQ. There are 15 residues in the CDR3. Using reference TRBV5-1 and TRBJ1-2 for the parts outside the CDR3, the full variable domain is KAGVTQTPRYLIKTRGQQVTLSCSPISGHRSVSWYQQTPGQGLQFLFEYFSETQRNKGNFPGRFSGRQFSNSRSEMNVSTLELGDSALYLCASSLALGQSYGYTFGSGTRLTVV.

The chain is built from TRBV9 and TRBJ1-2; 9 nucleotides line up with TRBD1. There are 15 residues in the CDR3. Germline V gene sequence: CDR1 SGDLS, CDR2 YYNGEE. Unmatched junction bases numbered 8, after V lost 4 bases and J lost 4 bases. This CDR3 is CASSQQGAQGYGYTF. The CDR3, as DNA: TGTGCCAGCAGCCAACAGGGGGCGCAAGGCTATGGCTACACCTTC.

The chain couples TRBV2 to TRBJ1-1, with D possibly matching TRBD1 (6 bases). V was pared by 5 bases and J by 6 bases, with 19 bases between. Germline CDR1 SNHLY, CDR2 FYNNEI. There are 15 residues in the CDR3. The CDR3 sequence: CASSPNRAGMAEAFF. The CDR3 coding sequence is TGTGCCAGCAGTCCGAACAGGGCAGGTATGGCTGAAGCTTTCTTT.

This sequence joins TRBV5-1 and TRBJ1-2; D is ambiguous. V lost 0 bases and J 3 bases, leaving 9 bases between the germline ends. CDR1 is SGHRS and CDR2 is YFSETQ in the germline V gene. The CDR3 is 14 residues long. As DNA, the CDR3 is TGCGCCAGCAGCTTGGCCGTCGAGTACTATGGCTACACCTTC. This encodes CASSLAVEYYGYTF.

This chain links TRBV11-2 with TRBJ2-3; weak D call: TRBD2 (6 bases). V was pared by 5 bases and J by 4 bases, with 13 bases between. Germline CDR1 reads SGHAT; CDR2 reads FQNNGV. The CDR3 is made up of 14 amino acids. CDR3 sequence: CASSPLARADTQYF. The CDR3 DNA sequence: TGTGCCAGCAGCCCCCTAGCGAGGGCAGATACGCAGTATTTT. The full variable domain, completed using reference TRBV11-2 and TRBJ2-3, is EAGVAQSPRYKIIEKRQSVAFWCNPISGHATLYWYQQILGQGPKLLIQFQNNGVVDDSQLPKDRFSAERLKGVDSTLKIQPAKLEDSAVYLCASSPLARADTQYFGPGTRLTVL.

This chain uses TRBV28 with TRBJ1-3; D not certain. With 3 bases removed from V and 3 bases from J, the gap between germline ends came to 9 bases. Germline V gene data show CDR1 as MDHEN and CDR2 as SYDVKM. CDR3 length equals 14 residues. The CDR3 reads CASSLPGGGNTIYF. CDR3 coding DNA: TGTGCCAGCAGTTTGCCAGGAGGTGGAAACACCATATATTTT.

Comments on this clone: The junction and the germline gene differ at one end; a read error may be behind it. CDR3 sequence reads: CASSHSTDTQYF. Here the CDR3 DNA reads TGCGCCAGCAGCCACAGCACAGATACACAGTATTTT. This chain joins TRBV10-1 and TRBJ2-3, with D unresolved. Germline CDR1 is WNHNN and CDR2 is SYGVQD (reference sequence). The CDR3 is 12 residues long.

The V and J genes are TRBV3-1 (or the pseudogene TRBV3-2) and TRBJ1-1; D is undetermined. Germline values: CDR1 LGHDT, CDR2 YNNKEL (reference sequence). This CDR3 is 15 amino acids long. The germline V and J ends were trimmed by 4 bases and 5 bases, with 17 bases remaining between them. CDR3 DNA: TGTGCCAGCAGCCTGTCGACTACGATTAAGACTGAAGCTTTCTTT. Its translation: CASSLSTTIKTEAFF.

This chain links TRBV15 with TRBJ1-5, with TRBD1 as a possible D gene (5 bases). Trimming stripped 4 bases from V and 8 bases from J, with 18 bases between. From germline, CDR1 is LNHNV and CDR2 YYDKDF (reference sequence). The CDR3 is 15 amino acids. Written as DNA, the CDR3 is TGTGCCACCAGCAATGAAGGGCAGGGTTTAGAGCCCCAGCATTTT. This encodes CATSNEGQGLEPQHF.

DNA for the CDR3: TGTGCCAGCAGCTTAGGTAGGGGGCGAATCACCGGGGAGCTGTTTTTT. This gives the protein CASSLGRGRITGELFF. The chain carries TRBV7-6 and TRBJ2-2, with 7 nucleotides matching TRBD1. Unmatched junction bases numbered 6, after V lost 1 base and J lost 4 bases. This CDR3 is 16 amino acids long. CDR1 and CDR2 (germline): SGHVS, FNYEAQ.

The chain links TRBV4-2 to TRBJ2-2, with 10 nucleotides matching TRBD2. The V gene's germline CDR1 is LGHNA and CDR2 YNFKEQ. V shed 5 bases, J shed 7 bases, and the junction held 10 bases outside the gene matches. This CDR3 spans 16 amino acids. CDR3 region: CASSSRAGGPGGELFF. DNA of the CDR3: TGTGCCAGCAGCTCTCGAGCGGGAGGGCCAGGCGGGGAGCTGTTTTTT.

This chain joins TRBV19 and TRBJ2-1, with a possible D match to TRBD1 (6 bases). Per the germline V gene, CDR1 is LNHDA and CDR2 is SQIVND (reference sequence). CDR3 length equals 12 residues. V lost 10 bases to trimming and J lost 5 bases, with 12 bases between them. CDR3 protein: CATQQGNNEQFF. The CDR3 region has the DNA TGTGCCACCCAACAGGGAAACAATGAGCAGTTCTTC.